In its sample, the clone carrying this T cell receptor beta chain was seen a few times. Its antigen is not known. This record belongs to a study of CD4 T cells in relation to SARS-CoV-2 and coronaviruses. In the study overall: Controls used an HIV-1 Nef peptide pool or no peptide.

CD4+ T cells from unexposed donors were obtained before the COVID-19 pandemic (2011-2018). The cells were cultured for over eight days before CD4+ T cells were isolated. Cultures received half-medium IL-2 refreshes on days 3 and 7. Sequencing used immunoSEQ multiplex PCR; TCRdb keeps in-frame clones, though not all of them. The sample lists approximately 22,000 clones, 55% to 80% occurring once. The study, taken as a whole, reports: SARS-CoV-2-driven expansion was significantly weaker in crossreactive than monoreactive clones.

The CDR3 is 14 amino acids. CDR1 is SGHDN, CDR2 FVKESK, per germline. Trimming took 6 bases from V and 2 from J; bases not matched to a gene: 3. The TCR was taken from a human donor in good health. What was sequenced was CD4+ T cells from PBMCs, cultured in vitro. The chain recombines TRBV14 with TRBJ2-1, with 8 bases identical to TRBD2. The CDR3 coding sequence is TGTGCCAGCAGTTCAGCGGGGGCCTACAATGAGCAGTTCTTC. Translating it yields CASSSAGAYNEQFF.